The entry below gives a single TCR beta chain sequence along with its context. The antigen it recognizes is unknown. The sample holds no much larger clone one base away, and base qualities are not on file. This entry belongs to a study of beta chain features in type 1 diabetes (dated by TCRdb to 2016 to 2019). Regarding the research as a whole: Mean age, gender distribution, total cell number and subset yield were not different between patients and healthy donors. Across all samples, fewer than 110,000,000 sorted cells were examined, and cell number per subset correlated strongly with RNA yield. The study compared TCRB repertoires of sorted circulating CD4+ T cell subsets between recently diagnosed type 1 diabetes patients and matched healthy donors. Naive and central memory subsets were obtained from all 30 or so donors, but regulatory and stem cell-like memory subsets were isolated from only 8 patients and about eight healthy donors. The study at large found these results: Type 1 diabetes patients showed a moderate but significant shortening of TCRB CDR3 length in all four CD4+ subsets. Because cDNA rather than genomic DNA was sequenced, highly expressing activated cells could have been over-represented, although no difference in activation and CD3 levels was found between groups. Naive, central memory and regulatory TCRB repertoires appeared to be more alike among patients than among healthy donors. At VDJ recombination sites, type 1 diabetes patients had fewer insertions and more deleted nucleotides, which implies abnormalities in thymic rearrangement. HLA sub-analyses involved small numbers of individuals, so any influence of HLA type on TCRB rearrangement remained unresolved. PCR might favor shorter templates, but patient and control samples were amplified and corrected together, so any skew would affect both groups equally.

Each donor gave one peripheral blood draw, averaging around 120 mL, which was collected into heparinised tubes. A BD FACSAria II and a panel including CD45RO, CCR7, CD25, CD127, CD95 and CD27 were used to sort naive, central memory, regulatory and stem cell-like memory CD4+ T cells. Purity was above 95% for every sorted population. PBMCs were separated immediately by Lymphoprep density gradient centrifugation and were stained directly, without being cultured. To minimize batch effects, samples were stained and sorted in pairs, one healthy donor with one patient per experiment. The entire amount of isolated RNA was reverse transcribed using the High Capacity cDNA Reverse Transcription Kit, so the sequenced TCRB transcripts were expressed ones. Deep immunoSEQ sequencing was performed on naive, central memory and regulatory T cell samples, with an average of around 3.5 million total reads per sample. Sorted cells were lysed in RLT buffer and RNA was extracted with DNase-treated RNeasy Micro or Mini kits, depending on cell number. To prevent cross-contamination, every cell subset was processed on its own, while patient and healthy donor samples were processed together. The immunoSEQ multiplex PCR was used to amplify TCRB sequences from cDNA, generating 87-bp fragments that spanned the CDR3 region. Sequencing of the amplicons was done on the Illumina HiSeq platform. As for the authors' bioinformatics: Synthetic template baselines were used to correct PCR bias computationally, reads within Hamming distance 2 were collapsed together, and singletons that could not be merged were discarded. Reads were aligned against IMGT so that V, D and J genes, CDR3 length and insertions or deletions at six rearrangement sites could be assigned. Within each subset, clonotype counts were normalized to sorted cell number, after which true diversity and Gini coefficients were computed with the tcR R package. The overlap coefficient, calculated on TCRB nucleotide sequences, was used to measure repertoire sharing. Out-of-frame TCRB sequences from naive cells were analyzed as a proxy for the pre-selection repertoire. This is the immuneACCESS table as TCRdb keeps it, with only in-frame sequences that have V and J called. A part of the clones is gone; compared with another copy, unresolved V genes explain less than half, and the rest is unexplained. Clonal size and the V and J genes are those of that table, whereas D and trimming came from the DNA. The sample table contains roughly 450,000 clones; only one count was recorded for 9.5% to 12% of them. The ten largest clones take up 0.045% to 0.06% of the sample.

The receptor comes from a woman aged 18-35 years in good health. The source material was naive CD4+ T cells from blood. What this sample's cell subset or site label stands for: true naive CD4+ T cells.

CDR3 loop: CSGLTGAREQYF. The DNA sequence follows: TGCAGCGGATTGACAGGGGCGCGGGAGCAGTACTTC. This sequence uses TRBV29-1 and TRBJ2-7, with TRBD1 identical over 8 junction bases. CDR1 and CDR2 are drawn from the germline V gene: SQVTM, ANQGSEA. The CDR3 runs 12 amino acids, cysteine and phenylalanine included. Just CDR3 DNA is preserved here, 36 bases in frame from base 1. V is pruned by 7 bases and J by 7 bases, leaving 9 bases of the junction without a gene match.